A single sample is the source of the 32 T cell receptor beta chains below, sequenced in a study of T cells after yellow fever vaccination. TCRdb ran MiXCR on the 5' RACE reads and lists one entry per CDR3 protein. The sample contains 610,000 or so distinct CDR3 sequences, around 12% of which appear only once. Specimen: PBMCs, collected on the day of the yellow fever booster vaccination. The receptors here all came from a man in his thirties or forties who received the YFV17D yellow fever vaccine.

This clonotype appeared a few times. The gene calls are TRBV11-2 and TRBJ2-1; the D gene could be TRBD1 or TRBD2 (5 bases each). Germline CDR1 SGHAT, CDR2 FQNNGV. The CDR3 runs to 16 residues. V shed 3 bases and J shed 7 bases, with 19 bases lying between them. For the CDR3, the DNA is TGTGCCAGCAGCTTTGGGACCAGGGCAGGGATAAATGAGCAGTTCTTC. Its translation is CASSFGTRAGINEQFF. The whole variable domain, filled in from reference TRBV11-2 and TRBJ2-1, reads EAGVAQSPRYKIIEKRQSVAFWCNPISGHATLYWYQQILGQGPKLLIQFQNNGVVDDSQLPKDRFSAERLKGVDSTLKIQPAKLEDSAVYLCASSFGTRAGINEQFFGPGTRLTVL.

Only a few counts were recorded for this clonotype. The V call is TRBV6-1, the J call TRBJ2-5; 7 bases map to TRBD2. Germline CDR1 MNHNS, CDR2 SASEGT. The ends lost 4 bases at V and 3 bases at J; junction bases unmatched: 5. The CDR3 is made up of 14 amino acids. In DNA, the CDR3 is TGTGCCAGCAGTGTAATGCTAGCGGAAGAGACCCAGTACTTC. This gives the protein CASSVMLAEETQYF.

The chain recombines TRBV20-1 with TRBJ2-4; 10 nucleotides align to TRBD2. Germline V CDR1 and CDR2: DFQATT, SNEGSKA (reference sequence). J was trimmed by 1 base and V by 2 bases; bases with no gene match: 2. CDR3 length equals 15 residues. As DNA, the CDR3 is TGCAGTGCTAGAATGACTAGCGGGGCCAAAAACATTCAGTACTTC. The encoded protein is CSARMTSGAKNIQYF.

This clonotype was observed a handful of times. The chain is built from TRBV20-1 and TRBJ2-3; D uncertain. The V end lost 3 bases, the J end lost 4 bases, and 11 bases lay between the germline ends. The CDR3 is 13 residues long. The germline gives CDR1 DFQATT, CDR2 SNEGSKA (reference sequence). The CDR3 region has the DNA TGCAGTGCTAGGGACGAAGGGCCAGATACGCAGTATTTT. Residues: CSARDEGPDTQYF.

The chain couples TRBV28 to TRBJ1-2; 7 positions match TRBD1. Germline-derived CDR1 and CDR2 are MDHEN and SYDVKM. Germline trimming cut 1 base from V and 8 bases from J; bases unmatched to any gene: 10. This CDR3 spans 15 amino acids. The CDR3 nucleotides are TGTGCCAGCAGTTTATATGTACCGACAGGGTGGGGCTACACCTTC. Its protein is CASSLYVPTGWGYTF.

The chain recombines TRBV7-9 with TRBJ2-5, with 7 bases fitting TRBD1. Germline V gives CDR1 SEHNR, CDR2 FQNEAQ (reference sequence). After removal of 0 bases from V and 5 bases from J, the junction contained 6 bases not matched to a gene. The CDR3 totals 15 residues. The CDR3 region is CASSLAQGGRETQYF. The CDR3, as DNA: TGTGCCAGCAGCTTAGCGCAAGGGGGCAGGGAGACCCAGTACTTC. The variable domain in full, with the rest retrieved from reference TRBV7-9 and TRBJ2-5, is DTGVSQNPRHKITKRGQNVTFRCDPISEHNRLYWYRQTLGQGPEFLTYFQNEAQLEKSRLLSDRFSAERPKGSFSTLEIQRTEQGDSAMYLCASSLAQGGRETQYFGPGTRLLVL.

V is TRBV12-3 or TRBV12-4 and J is TRBJ1-2, with a possible D match to TRBD1 (6 bases). Trimming stripped 5 bases from V and 8 bases from J, with 15 bases between. The CDR3 contains 13 residues. Written as DNA, the CDR3 is TGTGCCAGCAGTCCATACAGGGCAGGGGGCTACACCTTC. It translates to CASSPYRAGGYTF.

This clonotype was counted between two and nine times. V and J are TRBV7-2 and TRBJ2-5, with D perhaps TRBD1 (5 bases). Germline V gene sequence: CDR1 SGHTA, CDR2 FQGNSA. The CDR3 has 14 residues. V shed 4 bases and J shed 4 bases, with 13 bases lying between them. Here the CDR3 reads CASSSAGRRETQYF. The DNA of the CDR3 is TGTGCCAGCAGCTCGGCAGGGCGGCGAGAGACCCAGTACTTC.

The sample holds a few counts of this clonotype. The CDR3 nucleotides read TGTGCCAGCAGCCGACAGGAGAACTACAATGAGCAGTTCTTC. Residues: CASSRQENYNEQFF. The rearrangement uses TRBV13 and TRBJ2-1; maybe TRBD1 (6 bases). V was pared by 5 bases and J by 3 bases, with 11 bases between. Germline V gene lookup returns CDR1 PRHDT and CDR2 FYEKMQ (reference sequence). There are 14 residues in the CDR3.

The sample holds a few counts of this clonotype. The CDR3 region has the DNA TGTGCCACCAGCAGAGATTTTAGTTCAGATACGCAGTATTTT. It yields the protein CATSRDFSSDTQYF. The J gene is TRBJ2-3, the V gene TRBV15; D is unresolved. The CDR3 loop spans 14 amino acids. Germline V gene data show CDR1 as LNHNV and CDR2 as YYDKDF (reference sequence). Between the trimmed V and J ends, which lost 0 bases and 4 bases, there was a span of 8 bases.

This clonotype was recorded many times. The CDR3 region is CSADMWGATQYF. The CDR3, as DNA: TGCAGTGCTGACATGTGGGGGGCGACCCAGTACTTC. The chain recombines TRBV20-1 with TRBJ2-5; D may correspond to TRBD1 or TRBD2 (6 bases each). The V gene's germline CDR1 is DFQATT and CDR2 SNEGSKA (reference sequence). V lost 5 bases to trimming and J lost 7 bases, with 14 bases between them. The length of the CDR3 is 12 residues.

The chain recombines TRBV7-9 with TRBJ2-4; D gene uncertain. Trimming shortened V by 0 bases and J by 3 bases, and 9 bases separated the two germline ends. CDR3 length: 15 amino acids. Germline V gives CDR1 SEHNR, CDR2 FQNEAQ (reference sequence). The CDR3: CASSLASGYKNIQYF. Here the CDR3 DNA reads TGTGCCAGCAGCTTAGCGTCAGGTTACAAAAACATTCAGTACTTC. Combining the CDR3 with reference TRBV7-9 and TRBJ2-4 gives the whole variable domain DTGVSQNPRHKITKRGQNVTFRCDPISEHNRLYWYRQTLGQGPEFLTYFQNEAQLEKSRLLSDRFSAERPKGSFSTLEIQRTEQGDSAMYLCASSLASGYKNIQYFGAGTRLSVL.

This clonotype was picked up many times. The chain has TRBV10-3 and TRBJ2-1; TRBD2 aligns across 8 bases. V shed 6 bases, J shed 6 bases, and the junction held 10 bases outside the gene matches. This CDR3 spans 15 amino acids. Germline assignment: CDR1 ENHRY and CDR2 SYGVKD. The CDR3 nucleotides are TGTGCCATCAGCTGGGGACTAGGGGTCGGCAATGAGCAGTTCTTC. Encoded protein: CAISWGLGVGNEQFF.

This clonotype was picked up a small number of times. The chain recombines TRBV20-1 with TRBJ2-3, with no clear D. This CDR3 has 13 residues. V was trimmed by 3 bases and J by 0 bases, leaving 7 bases between them. CDR1 is DFQATT and CDR2 is SNEGSKA in the germline V gene (reference sequence). The CDR3, as DNA: TGCAGTGCTAGTCTGGCCAGCACAGATACGCAGTATTTT. It yields the protein CSASLASTDTQYF.

This chain links TRBV11-1 with TRBJ2-2; TRBD2 is a possible D gene (5 bases). The CDR3 loop spans 18 amino acids. Germline lookup yields CDR1 SGHAT and CDR2 FQDESV (reference sequence). The V and J ends lost 7 bases and 2 bases respectively, with 23 bases between them. CDR3 residues: CASTSLLPMSGNTGELFF. The CDR3 DNA reads as TGTGCCAGCACCAGCTTACTTCCGATGAGCGGTAACACCGGGGAGCTGTTTTTT.

This clonotype showed up just a few times. The CDR3 reads CATHKRQGSNQPQHF. CDR3 nucleotides: TGTGCCACCCACAAGCGGCAGGGAAGCAATCAGCCCCAGCATTTT. The V and J genes are TRBV28 and TRBJ1-5; D may be TRBD1 (5 bases). V lost 10 bases and J 1 base, leaving 17 bases between the germline ends. CDR3 size: 15 residues. The germline gives CDR1 MDHEN, CDR2 SYDVKM.

This clonotype was counted a few times. The chain recombines TRBV6-2 or TRBV6-3 with TRBJ2-7; 8 nucleotides line up with TRBD1. CDR1 is MNHEY and CDR2 is SVGEGT in the germline V gene. The CDR3 extends over 11 amino acids. V shed 8 bases, J shed 5 bases, and the junction held 2 bases outside the gene matches. Written as DNA, the CDR3 is TGTGCCAGCCGGACAGGGCACGAGCAGTACTTC. It yields the protein CASRTGHEQYF.

This chain uses TRBV29-1 with TRBJ2-4; possible D gene TRBD2, 6 bases. Per germline, CDR1 SQVTM and CDR2 ANQGSEA. The CDR3 contains 12 residues. The V end lost 7 bases, the J end lost 9 bases, and 16 bases lay between the germline ends. The CDR3 region is CSAQPPGGIQYF. Written as DNA, the CDR3 is TGCAGCGCTCAACCGCCCGGGGGCATTCAGTACTTC.

The chain is built from TRBV18 and TRBJ1-5; 10 nucleotides agree with TRBD1. Looked up from germline, CDR1 is KGHSH and CDR2 is LQKENI. This CDR3 is 14 amino acids long. J gave up 6 bases and V 8 bases, and 7 bases lay outside the gene matches. Written as DNA, the CDR3 is TGTGCCAGCCAAAAGGACAGGGGGGGTCAGCCCCAGCATTTT. This codes for CASQKDRGGQPQHF.

This clonotype has only a few counts. The rearrangement uses TRBV25-1 and TRBJ2-7; 9 nucleotides line up with TRBD1. This CDR3 is 14 amino acids long. CDR1 is MGHDK, CDR2 SYGVNS, per germline. V was pared by 0 bases and J by 6 bases, with 3 bases of the junction left unmatched. In nucleotides, the CDR3 is TGTGCCAGCAGTGAATATGGGACAGGGCTCGAGCAGTACTTC. Amino acid sequence: CASSEYGTGLEQYF.

This clonotype was seen a handful of times. The CDR3 region has the DNA TGTGCCAGCAGTCCAGGGTCGGGACTAGATTACTTC. Amino acids: CASSPGSGLDYF. This chain joins TRBV6-5 and TRBJ2-5; TRBD2 matches 8 bases. Trimming removed 5 bases from V and 14 bases from J; junction bases left unmatched: 10. The germline V gene has CDR1 MNHEY and CDR2 SVGAGI. The CDR3 has 12 residues.

The CDR3: CASSFAPSSASSYEQYF. CDR3 DNA: TGCGCCAGCAGCTTTGCCCCCTCTAGCGCGAGCTCCTACGAGCAGTACTTC. The chain is built from TRBV5-1 and TRBJ2-7, with D tentatively TRBD2 (6 bases). Trimming left V 2 bases short and J 0 bases short, with 18 bases between. CDR3 length: 17 residues. Germline CDR1 SGHRS, CDR2 YFSETQ.

The chain is built from TRBV6-5 and TRBJ2-5; D is unresolved. Germline loops: CDR1 MNHEY, CDR2 SVGAGI. V lost 0 bases, J lost 5 bases, and 16 bases lay in between. The CDR3 spans 16 residues. This CDR3 is CASSYSSGVVGETQYF. DNA of the CDR3: TGTGCCAGCAGTTACTCGAGTGGCGTCGTTGGCGAGACCCAGTACTTC.

Only a few counts were recorded for this clonotype. The chain combines TRBV5-1 with TRBJ2-5; D may be TRBD2 (6 bases). With 0 bases removed from V and 5 bases from J, the gap between germline ends came to 14 bases. Germline assignment: CDR1 SGHRS and CDR2 YFSETQ. CDR3 size: 15 residues. The CDR3 nucleotides read TGCGCCAGCAGCTTGGGGTGGAGGGGCGGCGAGACCCAGTACTTC. This codes for CASSLGWRGGETQYF.

This clonotype appeared a few times. The V gene is TRBV19, the J gene TRBJ1-1; the D gene is possibly TRBD1 (5 bases). The V gene's germline CDR1 is LNHDA and CDR2 SQIVND (reference sequence). Trimming removed 7 bases at V and 5 bases at J, with 23 bases between. This CDR3 spans 16 amino acids. CDR3: CASTQSGTGLVTEAFF. The CDR3 nucleotides are TGTGCCAGTACACAATCCGGGACGGGATTGGTGACTGAAGCTTTCTTT.

The chain recombines TRBV3-1 with TRBJ2-2; the match to TRBD2 covers 8 bases. J gave up 6 bases and V 4 bases, and 10 bases lay outside the gene matches. Germline CDR1 LGHDT, CDR2 YNNKEL (reference sequence). The CDR3 runs to 16 residues. The CDR3 bases are TGTGCCAGCAGCCCGGGACTAGGCGTTCGGGCCGGGGAGCTGTTTTTT. Residues: CASSPGLGVRAGELFF.

This clonotype was seen at least ten times. The chain is built from TRBV7-2 and TRBJ2-1; 9 bases are a match to TRBD2. The junction had 4 bases not matched to a gene; V was cut back by 5 bases and J by 11 bases. The CDR3 has 12 residues. Germline V gene lookup returns CDR1 SGHTA and CDR2 FQGNSA. In DNA form, the CDR3 reads TGTGCCAGCAGCACCCCTAGCGGGAAGCAGTTCTTC. The encoded protein is CASSTPSGKQFF.

The chain uses TRBV19 and TRBJ2-5; TRBD2 is a possible D gene (6 bases). CDR1 is LNHDA and CDR2 is SQIVND in the germline V gene (reference sequence). V shed 4 bases and J shed 4 bases, with 19 bases lying between them. The CDR3 is 16 amino acids. For the CDR3, the DNA is TGTGCCAGTAGTAAGGGTAGCGGTACCTCAGGAGAGACCCAGTACTTC. It is translated as CASSKGSGTSGETQYF.

This clonotype was seen a handful of times. The chain is built from TRBV7-2 and TRBJ2-1; 10 nucleotides agree with TRBD2. Germline V gene sequence: CDR1 SGHTA, CDR2 FQGNSA. This CDR3 spans 15 amino acids. V shed 2 bases, J shed 8 bases, and the junction held 6 bases outside the gene matches. CDR3: CASSLPLAGADEQFF. The CDR3 bases are TGTGCCAGCAGCTTACCCCTAGCGGGAGCGGATGAGCAGTTCTTC.

The chain combines TRBV6-5 with TRBJ2-1, with TRBD2 as a possible D gene (5 bases). CDR3 size: 14 residues. The V end lost 7 bases, the J end lost 3 bases, and 13 bases lay between the germline ends. The germline V gene encodes CDR1 MNHEY and CDR2 SVGAGI. The DNA for the CDR3 is TGTGCCAGCATTTGGACTTCATTCTACAATGAGCAGTTCTTC. It codes for CASIWTSFYNEQFF.

This clonotype has more than one count but fewer than ten. This chain joins TRBV28 and TRBJ2-3; possibly TRBD2 for D (5 bases). This CDR3 comprises 15 residues. Trimming pared 3 bases from V and 8 bases from J, leaving 18 bases between. CDR1 is MDHEN, CDR2 SYDVKM, per germline. This CDR3 reads CASSFDWQRIGTQYF. For the CDR3, the DNA is TGTGCCAGCAGTTTTGATTGGCAGCGGATAGGTACGCAGTATTTT.

The chain combines TRBV6-1 with TRBJ2-1; maybe TRBD1 (6 bases). There are 15 residues in the CDR3. The germline CDR1 and CDR2 sequences are MNHNS and SASEGT. Trimming left V 5 bases short and J 5 bases short, with 16 bases between. CDR3 DNA: TGTGCCAGCAGTCCTCTGGGGGACACGAACAATGAGCAGTTCTTC. As protein: CASSPLGDTNNEQFF.